The TCR beta chain under discussion was sequenced for a study of beta chain features in type 1 diabetes. The entirety of the isolated RNA underwent reverse transcription, so expressed TCRB transcripts were sequenced. Method: immunoSEQ multiplex PCR; TCRdb's copy keeps in-frame clones and lacks some. The table includes tens of thousands of clones, 52% detected once. Study-wide points: All four CD4+ subsets from Type 1 diabetes patients carried moderately but significantly shorter TCRB CDR3s.

The sample holds a few counts of this clone. Its antigen is not known. This CDR3 contains 13 residues. Germline V gene sequence: CDR1 MNHEY, CDR2 SVGAGI. The ends were cut back, 4 bases at V and 4 bases at J, with 10 bases in the middle. Sorting with CD45RO/CCR7/CD25/CD127/CD95/CD27 yielded naive, central memory, regulatory and stem-like memory CD4+ cells. This sequence joins TRBV6-5 and TRBJ1-1; the D gene is possibly TRBD1 (6 bases). This receptor was taken from a woman aged 40 to 50 with type 1 diabetes. Material for sequencing was Tregs from blood. CDR3 DNA: TGTGCCAGCAGTTCGTTCAGGGGCACTGAAGCTTTCTTT. This encodes CASSSFRGTEAFF.